What follows are 5 T cell receptor beta chains derived from one specimen sequenced in a study of multiple sclerosis patients with progressive multifocal leukoencephalopathy. Time point described: time of PML onset. Sequencing was performed with immunoSEQ multiplex PCR; in TCRdb, only in-frame clones are kept and a portion is missing. This sample has about 33,000 clones; less than 90% occur once, and the top ten carry under 4%. The source material was PBMCs, sampled from a patient treated with natalizumab. The origin of the receptors is a human donor with progressive multifocal leukoencephalopathy.

The gene calls are TRBV5-6 and TRBJ1-6, with D unresolved. The CDR3 sequence is 15 residues long. Trimming removed 4 bases at V and 8 bases at J, with 16 bases between. Germline CDR1 SGHDT, CDR2 YYEEEE. The DNA of the CDR3 is TGTGCCAGCAGCCCGCTACCTAGTGGGTATTCACCCCTCCACTTT. Translating gives CASSPLPSGYSPLHF.

CDR3 coding DNA: TGTGCCAGCAGGCGTCGGGTGTCTGGCCCGAAAGGGGATACGCAGTATTTT. This sequence encodes CASRRRVSGPKGDTQYF. V and J are TRBV28 and TRBJ2-3; no definite D call. The germline V gene has CDR1 MDHEN and CDR2 SYDVKM. The CDR3 has 17 residues. Trimming stripped 6 bases from V and 6 bases from J, with 25 bases between.

This clone showed up just a few times. This chain connects TRBV6-5 to TRBJ2-2, with 11 positions matching TRBD2. V shed 2 bases and J 5 bases; nucleotides not matched to a gene: 4. Germline values: CDR1 MNHEY, CDR2 SVGAGI. This CDR3 contains 16 residues. The CDR3 DNA reads as TGTGCCAGCAGTTACCGGACTAGCGGGTGGACCGGGGAGCTGTTTTTT. Translated, it gives CASSYRTSGWTGELFF.

V usage is TRBV4-3 and J usage is TRBJ2-1; no firm D call. V was cut by 5 bases and J by 5 bases, with 4 bases left in between. Germline-derived CDR1 and CDR2 are LGHNA and YSLEER. This CDR3 is 11 amino acids long. CDR3 DNA sequence: TGCGCCAGCAGCTACCACAATGAGCAGTTCTTC. This translates into CASSYHNEQFF.

The gene calls are TRBV5-5 and TRBJ2-1, with a tentative D call TRBD1 (5 bases). The CDR3 runs to 16 residues. Deletions cut 1 base from V and 3 bases from J, with 14 bases between. Germline CDR1 SGHKS, CDR2 YYEKEE (reference sequence). The DNA of the CDR3 is TGTGCCAGCAGCTTGAAAGGGGCTGCTGTCTACAATGAGCAGTTCTTC. Translating gives CASSLKGAAVYNEQFF. Combining the CDR3 with reference TRBV5-5 and TRBJ2-1 gives the whole variable domain DAGVTQSPTHLIKTRGQQVTLRCSPISGHKSVSWYQQVLGQGPQFIFQYYEKEERGRGNFPDRFSARQFPNYSSELNVNALLLGDSALYLCASSLKGAAVYNEQFFGPGTRLTVL.